The clone carrying this TCR beta chain has just a few counts. Antigen: not known. This sample was taken from a study of blood T cells in healthy people across ages. General study results and limits: Percentage of naive T cells showed a strong correlation with TCR beta diversity.

It was with a sample-barcoded 5' primer and a J-beta primer mix that a second PCR of roughly 7 to 11 cycles was run. From the 5' RACE reads, TCRdb called clonotypes with MiXCR, one entry per CDR3 protein. The table has about 1,600,000 distinct CDR3 sequences, around 39% seen once. Germline V gene data show CDR1 as SEHNR and CDR2 as FQNEAQ (reference sequence). Losses at the gene ends were 4 bases for V and 7 bases for J; bases not matched to a gene: 11. There are 15 residues in the CDR3. Peripheral blood, about 9.8 milliliters per donor, was collected. The chain recombines TRBV7-9 with TRBJ2-7; 9 nucleotides align to TRBD1. The TCR originated in a woman under 30 in good health. The material sequenced was blood. CDR3 loop: CASSSPGQGIYEQYF. The CDR3 DNA follows: TGTGCCAGCAGCTCCCCGGGACAGGGAATATATGAGCAGTACTTC.